One and the same sample provided the 21 T cell receptor beta chains below, sequenced in a study of blood T cell repertoires in COVID-19. The table came from immunoSEQ multiplex PCR; TCRdb's copy has only in-frame clones and leaves some out. The data hold fewer than 250,000 clones, with 86% observed a single time. Sequenced sample: PBMCs or T cells enriched from blood (not recorded which). The receptors originated from a woman aged 40 to 50 with acute COVID-19.

The gene calls are TRBV27 and TRBJ1-5, with D possibly matching TRBD1 (5 bases). This CDR3 has 14 residues. The V and J ends lost 2 bases and 3 bases respectively, with 8 bases between them. CDR1 and CDR2 (germline): MNHEY, SMNVEV (reference sequence). The CDR3 reads CASSLGGANQPQHF. CDR3 DNA sequence: TGTGCCAGCAGTTTAGGTGGGGCCAATCAGCCCCAGCATTTT.

In this sample, this clone turned up once. The rearrangement joins TRBV12-3 or TRBV12-4 to TRBJ1-2, with TRBD1 matching 8 bases. CDR3 length equals 13 residues. V gave up 5 bases and J gave up 8 bases; unmatched junction bases: 7. The CDR3 nucleotides are TGTGCCAGCAGTCGACAGGGGAGGCGGGGCTACACCTTC. It codes for CASSRQGRRGYTF.

The chain recombines TRBV15 with TRBJ2-1; D call uncertain. The CDR3 spans 12 residues. Trimming took off 8 bases at V and 5 bases at J, with 10 bases between the two ends. The germline V gene has CDR1 LNHNV and CDR2 YYDKDF (reference sequence). CDR3 loop: CATARPDNEQFF. The DNA for the CDR3 is TGTGCCACCGCCAGGCCCGACAATGAGCAGTTCTTC.

The CDR3 DNA sequence: TGTGCCAGCAGGGCGACAGCTATGAACACTGAAGCTTTCTTT. This translates into CASRATAMNTEAFF. V usage is TRBV25-1 and J usage is TRBJ1-1; the D gene is possibly TRBD1 (5 bases). The CDR3 sequence is 14 residues long. CDR1 and CDR2 from the germline V gene are MGHDK and SYGVNS. With 6 bases removed from V and 0 bases from J, the gap between germline ends came to 11 bases. Based on the CDR3 plus reference TRBV25-1 and TRBJ1-1, the full variable domain is EADIYQTPRYLVIGTGKKITLECSQTMGHDKMYWYQQDPGMELHLIHYSYGVNSTEKGDLSSESTVSRIRTEHFPLTLESARPSHTSQYLCASRATAMNTEAFFGQGTRLTVV.

The chain carries TRBV14 and TRBJ2-7; TRBD2 is a possible D gene (6 bases). The V gene lost 2 bases and the J gene lost 2 bases, with 16 bases spanning the gap. This CDR3 region has 16 residues. Germline V gene sequence: CDR1 SGHDN, CDR2 FVKESK. CDR3 amino acids: CASSQPPPGGAYEQYF. The CDR3, as DNA: TGTGCCAGCAGCCAACCCCCGCCGGGCGGGGCCTACGAGCAGTACTTC. Drawing the rest from reference TRBV14 and TRBJ2-7, the complete variable domain is EAGVTQFPSHSVIEKGQTVTLRCDPISGHDNLYWYRRVMGKEIKFLLHFVKESKQDESGMPNNRFLAERTGGTYSTLKVQPAELEDSGVYFCASSQPPPGGAYEQYFGPGTRLTVT.

The J gene is TRBJ2-3, the V gene TRBV7-9; TRBD2 matches at 9 bases. Per the germline V gene, CDR1 is SEHNR and CDR2 is FQNEAQ (reference sequence). The CDR3 spans 14 residues. Trimming at V came to 5 bases and at J to 5 bases, leaving 5 bases not matched to a gene. The CDR3 protein is CASSDGTSQDTQYF. CDR3 in DNA: TGTGCCAGCAGCGACGGGACTAGCCAAGATACGCAGTATTTT.

The V gene is TRBV5-4, the J gene TRBJ1-5, with D possibly matching TRBD1 (6 bases). Germline V gives CDR1 SGHNT, CDR2 YYREEE (reference sequence). This CDR3 spans 15 amino acids. Trimming stripped 4 bases from V and 2 bases from J, with 13 bases between. CDR3 bases: TGTGCCAGCAGCCTAGGGGGGGATGGCAATCAGCCCCAGCATTTT. Amino acid sequence: CASSLGGDGNQPQHF.

This clone was detected many times. This chain uses TRBV6-5 with TRBJ1-1, with D unresolved. CDR1 is MNHEY, CDR2 SVGAGI, per germline. The CDR3 length is 14 residues. V was shortened by 0 bases and J by 2 bases, with 7 bases between the two germline ends. The CDR3 loop is CASSYSSLNTEAFF. Written as DNA, the CDR3 is TGTGCCAGCAGTTACTCGAGTTTAAACACTGAAGCTTTCTTT.

The chain links TRBV12-3 or TRBV12-4 to TRBJ1-5; D perhaps matches TRBD1 (5 bases). The CDR3 loop spans 13 amino acids. V lost 3 bases, J lost 6 bases, and 9 bases lay in between. CDR3 amino acids: CASSLGGGQPQHF. The CDR3 bases are TGTGCCAGCAGTTTGGGGGGTGGTCAGCCCCAGCATTTT.

V gene TRBV6-5 combines with J gene TRBJ2-3, with a tentative D call TRBD2 (5 bases). The germline gives CDR1 MNHEY, CDR2 SVGAGI. The CDR3 totals 15 residues. The V end lost 0 bases, the J end lost 1 base, and 8 bases lay between the germline ends. The DNA for the CDR3 is TGTGCCAGCAGTTACTCAGCACTAGGCACAGATACGCAGTATTTT. It translates to CASSYSALGTDTQYF.

CDR3 nucleotide sequence: TGTGCCAGTAGCGGCAGGTTGGTCGATGGCTACACCTTC. Amino acid sequence: CASSGRLVDGYTF. The genes are TRBV19 and TRBJ1-2; the D is unclear. The germline gives CDR1 LNHDA, CDR2 SQIVND (reference sequence). V lost 6 bases and J lost 6, with 14 bases in between. CDR3 length: 13 residues. The full variable domain, in which reference TRBV19 and TRBJ1-2 provide the parts outside the CDR3, is DGGITQSPKYLFRKEGQNVTLSCEQNLNHDAMYWYRQDPGQGLRLIYYSQIVNDFQKGDIAEGYSVSREKKESFPLTVTSAQKNPTAFYLCASSGRLVDGYTFGSGTRLTVV.

CDR3 in DNA: TGTGCCAGCAGCTCTACCGGGAGCTTAAACACTGAAGCTTTCTTT. This codes for CASSSTGSLNTEAFF. The chain joins TRBV7-2 to TRBJ1-1; D uncertain. In germline, CDR1 is SGHTA, CDR2 FQGNSA. V was cut by 4 bases and J by 2 bases, with 14 bases left in between. This CDR3 has 15 amino acids. The full variable domain, its missing parts supplied by reference TRBV7-2 and TRBJ1-1, is GAGVSQSPSNKVTEKGKDVELRCDPISGHTALYWYRQSLGQGLEFLIYFQGNSAPDKSGLPSDRFSAERTGGSVSTLTIQRTQQEDSAVYLCASSSTGSLNTEAFFGQGTRLTVV.

The V call is TRBV6-5, the J call TRBJ1-1; D is unresolved. Germline CDR1 reads MNHEY; CDR2 reads SVGAGI. CDR3 size: 12 residues. The germline V and J ends were trimmed by 2 bases and 6 bases, with 7 bases remaining between them. In nucleotides, the CDR3 is TGTGCCAGCAGTTACCCAGGTGCTGAAGCTTTCTTT. It codes for CASSYPGAEAFF.

The CDR3 nucleotides are TGCAGCGTTGTCAGGCAGGGGGCCACAGATACGCAGTATTTT. Translated, it gives CSVVRQGATDTQYF. The chain links TRBV29-1 to TRBJ2-3, with TRBD1 matching over 8 bases. Germline V lookup: CDR1 SQVTM, CDR2 ANQGSEA. Trimming took 4 bases from V and 2 from J; bases not matched to a gene: 5. This CDR3 spans 14 amino acids.

In regard to this clone: The same CDR3 also results from other DNA sequences found in this sample. The V and J genes are TRBV29-1 and TRBJ1-1; 8 bases match TRBD1. The V and J ends lost 7 bases and 2 bases, in that order; junction bases with no gene match: 3. The CDR3 is made up of 12 amino acids. Germline V lookup: CDR1 SQVTM, CDR2 ANQGSEA. Here the CDR3 DNA reads TGCAGCGGAGACAGGGGTAACACTGAAGCTTTCTTT. It codes for CSGDRGNTEAFF.

J is TRBJ2-4 and V is TRBV7-7, with D possibly being TRBD2 (5 bases). Germline loops: CDR1 SSHAT, CDR2 FNYEAQ (reference sequence). V dropped 0 bases and J dropped 3 bases, with 18 bases sitting between them. This CDR3 has 18 amino acids. In DNA, the CDR3 is TGTGCCAGCAGCTTAGCCCGCACGGCGGCAGAGGGCAAAAACATTCAGTACTTC. Its translation is CASSLARTAAEGKNIQYF.

This clone appeared a single time. The gene calls are TRBV11-2 and TRBJ1-3; D is undetermined. Trimming took off 5 bases at V and 2 bases at J, with 10 bases between the two ends. The CDR3 has 14 amino acids. Germline V gene lookup returns CDR1 SGHAT and CDR2 FQNNGV. CDR3 loop: CASSLRSPGNTIYF. CDR3 nucleotide sequence: TGTGCCAGCAGCCTACGGTCACCTGGAAACACCATATATTTT.

This clone was counted between two and nine times. The chain carries TRBV10-2 and TRBJ2-7; tentatively, D is TRBD1 (6 bases). Germline lookup yields CDR1 WSHSY and CDR2 SAAADI. V gave up 8 bases and J gave up 1 base, with 15 bases separating them. This CDR3 spans 14 amino acids. CDR3: CASARPGASYEQYF. The CDR3, as DNA: TGCGCCAGCGCCCGGCCAGGGGCTTCCTACGAGCAGTACTTC.

The chain joins TRBV11-2 to TRBJ2-2, with D tentatively TRBD2 (6 bases). Germline V gene lookup returns CDR1 SGHAT and CDR2 FQNNGV. The CDR3 is 14 amino acids. V was pared by 2 bases and J by 4 bases, with 8 bases between. CDR3 residues: CASSLSGGTGELFF. CDR3 nucleotides: TGTGCCAGCAGCTTATCCGGGGGCACCGGGGAGCTGTTTTTT. Looking up the rest from reference TRBV11-2 and TRBJ2-2 gives the full variable domain: EAGVAQSPRYKIIEKRQSVAFWCNPISGHATLYWYQQILGQGPKLLIQFQNNGVVDDSQLPKDRFSAERLKGVDSTLKIQPAKLEDSAVYLCASSLSGGTGELFFGEGSRLTVL.

The V and J genes are TRBV10-1 and TRBJ2-1, with 7 bases that match TRBD1. The CDR3 extends over 13 amino acids. Germline lookup yields CDR1 WNHNN and CDR2 SYGVQD (reference sequence). J lost 6 bases, V lost 10 bases, and 9 bases had no gene match. The CDR3 spells CAKLGGRGNEQFF. In DNA form, the CDR3 reads TGCGCCAAACTAGGGGGCAGGGGCAATGAGCAGTTCTTC.

This clone was found a few times. The chain uses TRBV10-3 and TRBJ2-2; 7 positions agree with TRBD1. Germline V gene lookup returns CDR1 ENHRY and CDR2 SYGVKD. This CDR3 is 15 amino acids long. V was pared by 7 bases and J by 0 bases, with 5 bases of the junction left unmatched. The DNA for the CDR3 is TGTGCCATCACTCAGGGGGACGCGAACACCGGGGAGCTGTTTTTT. Its protein product is CAITQGDANTGELFF.